The source of this TCR beta chain is a study of OX40 agonist ivuxolimab in advanced cancers. Overall study context: The dose of intravenous ivuxolimab that patients received every 2 weeks ranged from 0.01 to 10 mg/kg.

J gave up 6 bases and V 6 bases, and 12 bases lay outside the gene matches. This CDR3 comprises 15 residues. CDR1 MNHEY and CDR2 SVGAGI come from the germline V gene. Blood samples were obtained at baseline, cycle 4 day 1, and cycle 7 day 1. Clones were sequenced by immunoSEQ multiplex PCR, and TCRdb holds only the in-frame ones, with some missing. The sample carries about 79,000 clones, about 90% recorded once. The TCR was taken from an adult with an advanced solid tumor such as melanoma, head and neck, liver or kidney cancer. The sample consisted of CD4+ or CD8+ T cells sorted from blood, taken in a trial of the OX40 agonist ivuxolimab. This sequence joins TRBV6-5 and TRBJ1-2; TRBD1 agrees at 8 bases. CDR3 sequence: CASSSDRGQNNGYTF. CDR3 nucleotides: TGTGCCAGCAGCTCTGACAGGGGCCAAAATAATGGCTACACCTTC.